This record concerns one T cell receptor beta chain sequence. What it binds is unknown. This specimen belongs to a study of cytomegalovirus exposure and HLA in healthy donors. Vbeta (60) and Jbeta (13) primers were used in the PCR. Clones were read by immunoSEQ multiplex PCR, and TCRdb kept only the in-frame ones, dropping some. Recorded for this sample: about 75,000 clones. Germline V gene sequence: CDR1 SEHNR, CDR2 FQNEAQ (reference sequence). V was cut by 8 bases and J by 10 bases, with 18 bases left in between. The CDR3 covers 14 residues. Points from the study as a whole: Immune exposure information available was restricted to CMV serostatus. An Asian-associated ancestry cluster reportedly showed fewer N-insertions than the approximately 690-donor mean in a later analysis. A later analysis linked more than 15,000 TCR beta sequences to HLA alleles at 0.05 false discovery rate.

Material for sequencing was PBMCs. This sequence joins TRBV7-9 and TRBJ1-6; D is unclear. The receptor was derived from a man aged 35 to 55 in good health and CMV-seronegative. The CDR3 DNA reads TGTGCCAGCGGGTTGGAGGGCGCCGGGTCACCCCTCCACTTT. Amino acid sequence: CASGLEGAGSPLHF.